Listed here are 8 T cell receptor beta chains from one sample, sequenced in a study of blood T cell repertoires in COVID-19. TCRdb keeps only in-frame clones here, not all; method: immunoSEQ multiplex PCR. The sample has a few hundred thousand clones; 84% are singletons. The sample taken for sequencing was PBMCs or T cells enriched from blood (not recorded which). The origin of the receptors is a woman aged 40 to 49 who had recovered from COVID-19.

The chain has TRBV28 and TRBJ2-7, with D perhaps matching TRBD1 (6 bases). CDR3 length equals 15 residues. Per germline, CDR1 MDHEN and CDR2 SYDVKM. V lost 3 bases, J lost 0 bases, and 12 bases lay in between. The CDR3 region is CASSFGQKSSYEQYF. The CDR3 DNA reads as TGTGCCAGCAGTTTCGGACAGAAGAGCTCCTACGAGCAGTACTTC. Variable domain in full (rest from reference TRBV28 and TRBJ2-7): DVKVTQSSRYLVKRTGEKVFLECVQDMDHENMFWYRQDPGLGLRLIYFSYDVKMKEKGDIPEGYSVSREKKERFSLILESASTNQTSMYLCASSFGQKSSYEQYFGPGTRLTVT.

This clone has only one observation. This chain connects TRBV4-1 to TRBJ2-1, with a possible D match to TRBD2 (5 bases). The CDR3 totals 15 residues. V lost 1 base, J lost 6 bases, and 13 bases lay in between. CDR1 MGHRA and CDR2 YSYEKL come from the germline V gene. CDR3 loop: CASSQGEGLSNEQFF. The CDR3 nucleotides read TGCGCCAGCAGCCAAGGCGAGGGCCTCTCCAATGAGCAGTTCTTC.

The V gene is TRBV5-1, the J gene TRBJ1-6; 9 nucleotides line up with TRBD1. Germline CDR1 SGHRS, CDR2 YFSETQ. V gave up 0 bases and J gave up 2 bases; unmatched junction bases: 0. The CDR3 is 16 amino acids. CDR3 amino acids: CASSLGDRAYNSPLHF. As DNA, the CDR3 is TGCGCCAGCAGCTTGGGGGACAGGGCCTATAATTCACCCCTCCACTTT.

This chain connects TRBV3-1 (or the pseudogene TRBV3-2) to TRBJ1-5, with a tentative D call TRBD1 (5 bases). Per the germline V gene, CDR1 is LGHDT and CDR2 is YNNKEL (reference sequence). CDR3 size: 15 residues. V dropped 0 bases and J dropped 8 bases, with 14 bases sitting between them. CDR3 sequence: CASSQDRGGGEPQHF. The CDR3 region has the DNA TGTGCCAGCAGCCAAGATCGGGGAGGAGGGGAGCCCCAGCATTTT.

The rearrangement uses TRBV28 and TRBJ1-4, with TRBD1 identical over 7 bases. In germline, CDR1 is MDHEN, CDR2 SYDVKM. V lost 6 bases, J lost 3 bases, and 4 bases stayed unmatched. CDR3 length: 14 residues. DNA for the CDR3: TGTGCCAGCAGCGAAGGGGGCCCTAATGAAAAACTGTTTTTT. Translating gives CASSEGGPNEKLFF. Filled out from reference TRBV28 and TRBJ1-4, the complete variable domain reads DVKVTQSSRYLVKRTGEKVFLECVQDMDHENMFWYRQDPGLGLRLIYFSYDVKMKEKGDIPEGYSVSREKKERFSLILESASTNQTSMYLCASSEGGPNEKLFFGSGTQLSVL.

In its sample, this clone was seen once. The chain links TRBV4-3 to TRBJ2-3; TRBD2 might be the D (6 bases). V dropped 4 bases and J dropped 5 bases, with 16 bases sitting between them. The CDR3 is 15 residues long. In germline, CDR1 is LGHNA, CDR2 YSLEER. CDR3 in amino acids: CASSRLPSDRDTQYF. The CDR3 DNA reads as TGCGCCAGCAGCCGGCTCCCTAGCGACCGAGATACGCAGTATTTT.

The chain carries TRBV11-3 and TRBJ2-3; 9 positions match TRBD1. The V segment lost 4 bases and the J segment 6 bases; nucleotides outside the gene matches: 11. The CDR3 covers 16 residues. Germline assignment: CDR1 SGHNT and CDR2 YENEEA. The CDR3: CASSSRGQGRADTQYF. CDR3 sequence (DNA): TGTGCCAGCAGCTCCAGGGGACAGGGTCGGGCGGATACGCAGTATTTT.

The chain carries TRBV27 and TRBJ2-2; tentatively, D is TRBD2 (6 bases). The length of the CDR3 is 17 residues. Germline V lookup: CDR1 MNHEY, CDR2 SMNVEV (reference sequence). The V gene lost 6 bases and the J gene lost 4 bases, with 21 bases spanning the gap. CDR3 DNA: TGTGCCAGCAGCCTAATTTTACCGGGAGTAGGCACCGGGGAGCTGTTTTTT. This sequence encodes CASSLILPGVGTGELFF.